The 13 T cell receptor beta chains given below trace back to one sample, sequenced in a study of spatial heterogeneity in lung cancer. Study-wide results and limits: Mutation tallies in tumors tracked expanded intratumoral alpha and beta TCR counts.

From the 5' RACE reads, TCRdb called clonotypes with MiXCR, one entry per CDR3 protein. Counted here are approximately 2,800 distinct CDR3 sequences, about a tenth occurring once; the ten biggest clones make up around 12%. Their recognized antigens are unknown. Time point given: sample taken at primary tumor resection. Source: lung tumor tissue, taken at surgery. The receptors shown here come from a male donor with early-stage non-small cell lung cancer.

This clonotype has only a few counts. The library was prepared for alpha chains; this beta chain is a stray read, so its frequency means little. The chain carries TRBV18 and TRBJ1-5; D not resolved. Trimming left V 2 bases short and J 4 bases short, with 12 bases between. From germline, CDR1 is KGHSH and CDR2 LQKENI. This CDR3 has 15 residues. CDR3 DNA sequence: TGTGCCAGCTCACCAGGGCGGAATCAGAATCAGCCCCAGCATTTT. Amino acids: CASSPGRNQNQPQHF.

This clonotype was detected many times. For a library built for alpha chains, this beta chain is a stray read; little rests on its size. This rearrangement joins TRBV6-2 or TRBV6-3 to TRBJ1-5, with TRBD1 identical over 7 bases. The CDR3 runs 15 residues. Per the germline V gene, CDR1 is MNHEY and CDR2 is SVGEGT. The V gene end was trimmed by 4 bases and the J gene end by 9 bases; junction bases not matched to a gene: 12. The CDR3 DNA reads TGTGCCAGCAGTTCCGCAGGGACAGCCGGGAGGCCCCAGCATTTT. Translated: CASSSAGTAGRPQHF.

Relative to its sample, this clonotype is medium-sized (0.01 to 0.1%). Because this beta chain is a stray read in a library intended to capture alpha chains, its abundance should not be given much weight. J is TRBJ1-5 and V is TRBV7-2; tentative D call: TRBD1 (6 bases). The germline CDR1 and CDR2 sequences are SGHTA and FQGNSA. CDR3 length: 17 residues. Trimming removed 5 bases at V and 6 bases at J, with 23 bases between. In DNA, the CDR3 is TGTGCCAGCAGCCCCCTGGGGAGCAGGGGCCTAGTTCAGCCCCAGCATTTT. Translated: CASSPLGSRGLVQPQHF.

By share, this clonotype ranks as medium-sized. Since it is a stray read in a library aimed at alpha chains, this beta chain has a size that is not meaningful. The CDR3 sequence: CASSQGLAGQETQYF. The CDR3 DNA sequence: TGTGCCAGCAGCCAGGGACTAGCGGGACAAGAGACCCAGTACTTC. The chain employs TRBV5-6 and TRBJ2-5, with 13 bases lining up with TRBD2. Germline lookup yields CDR1 SGHDT and CDR2 YYEEEE. J was trimmed by 2 bases and V by 4 bases; bases with no gene match: 2. The CDR3 has 15 amino acids.

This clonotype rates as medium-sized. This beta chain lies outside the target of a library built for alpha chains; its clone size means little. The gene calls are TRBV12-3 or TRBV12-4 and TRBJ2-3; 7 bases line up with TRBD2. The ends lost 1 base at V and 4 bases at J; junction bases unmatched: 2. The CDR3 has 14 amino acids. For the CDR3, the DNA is TGTGCCAGCAGTTTAGGGGGAGGGCCAGATACGCAGTATTTT. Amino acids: CASSLGGGPDTQYF.

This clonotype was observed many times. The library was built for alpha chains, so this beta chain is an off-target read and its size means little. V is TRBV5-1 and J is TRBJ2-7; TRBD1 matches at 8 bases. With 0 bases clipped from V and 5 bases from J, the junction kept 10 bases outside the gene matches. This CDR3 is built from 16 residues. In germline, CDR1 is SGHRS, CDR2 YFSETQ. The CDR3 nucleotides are TGCGCCAGCAGCTTGGCGACCGGGACAGGAAGCGACGAGCAGTACTTC. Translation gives CASSLATGTGSDEQYF.

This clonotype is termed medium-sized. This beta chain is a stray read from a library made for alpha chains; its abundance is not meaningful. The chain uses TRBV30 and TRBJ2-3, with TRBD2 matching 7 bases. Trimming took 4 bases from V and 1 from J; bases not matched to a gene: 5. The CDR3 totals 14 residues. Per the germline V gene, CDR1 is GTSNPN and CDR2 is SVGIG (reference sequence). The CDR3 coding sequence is TGTGCCTGGAAACAGCGGGGCCGCACAGATACGCAGTATTTT. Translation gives CAWKQRGRTDTQYF.

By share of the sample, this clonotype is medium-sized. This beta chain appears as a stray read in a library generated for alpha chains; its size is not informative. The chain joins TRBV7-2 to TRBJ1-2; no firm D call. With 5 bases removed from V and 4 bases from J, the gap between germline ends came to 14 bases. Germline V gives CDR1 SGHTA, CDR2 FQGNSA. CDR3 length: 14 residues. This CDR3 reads CASSPLGESYGYTF. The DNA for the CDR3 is TGTGCCAGCAGCCCATTGGGAGAAAGCTATGGCTACACCTTC.

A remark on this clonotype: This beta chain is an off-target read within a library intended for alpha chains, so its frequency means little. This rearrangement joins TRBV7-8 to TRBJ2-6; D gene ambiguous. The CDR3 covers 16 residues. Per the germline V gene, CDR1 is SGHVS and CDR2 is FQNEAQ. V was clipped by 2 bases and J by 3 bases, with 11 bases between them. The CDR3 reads CASSLISLRGANVLTF. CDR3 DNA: TGTGCCAGCAGCTTAATTTCCCTGCGTGGGGCCAACGTCCTGACTTTC.

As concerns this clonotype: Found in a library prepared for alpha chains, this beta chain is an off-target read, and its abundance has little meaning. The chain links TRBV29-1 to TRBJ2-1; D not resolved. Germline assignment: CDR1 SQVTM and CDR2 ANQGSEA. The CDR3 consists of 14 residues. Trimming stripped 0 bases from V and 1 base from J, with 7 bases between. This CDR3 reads CSVEEESSYNEQFF. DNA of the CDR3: TGCAGCGTTGAAGAAGAAAGTTCCTACAATGAGCAGTTCTTC.

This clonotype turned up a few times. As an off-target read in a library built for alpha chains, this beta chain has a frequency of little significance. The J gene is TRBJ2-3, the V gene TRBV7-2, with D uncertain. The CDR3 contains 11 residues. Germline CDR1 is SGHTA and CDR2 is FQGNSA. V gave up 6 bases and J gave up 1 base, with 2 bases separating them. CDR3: CASSRTDTQYF. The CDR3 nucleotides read TGTGCCAGCAGTCGCACAGATACGCAGTATTTT.

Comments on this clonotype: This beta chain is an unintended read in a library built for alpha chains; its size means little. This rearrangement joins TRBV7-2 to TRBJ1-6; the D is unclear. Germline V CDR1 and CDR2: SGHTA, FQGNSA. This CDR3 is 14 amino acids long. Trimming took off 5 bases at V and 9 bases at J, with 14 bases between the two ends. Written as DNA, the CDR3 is TGTGCCAGCAGCCCTACCGGGTTCGGTTCACCCCTCCACTTT. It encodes CASSPTGFGSPLHF.

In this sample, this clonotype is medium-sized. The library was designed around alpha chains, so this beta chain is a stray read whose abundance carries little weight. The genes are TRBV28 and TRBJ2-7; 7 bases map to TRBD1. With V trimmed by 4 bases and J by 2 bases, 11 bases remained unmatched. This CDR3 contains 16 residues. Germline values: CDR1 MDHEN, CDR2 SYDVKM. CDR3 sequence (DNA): TGTGCCAGCAGTTCCGTTTTAGACAGGGTCACCTACGAGCAGTACTTC. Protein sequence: CASSSVLDRVTYEQYF.